Presented here are 32 T cell receptor beta chains from one specimen sequenced in a study of blood T cell repertoires in COVID-19. Assay: immunoSEQ multiplex PCR; the TCRdb copy retains only in-frame clones and omits some. The sample records tens of thousands of clones, about 90% being singletons. Sequences were obtained from peripheral blood. The receptors come from a man aged 50-59 years with acute or convalescent COVID-19.

This chain joins TRBV7-9 and TRBJ1-4; D ambiguous. V lost 0 bases, J lost 4 bases, and 6 bases lay in between. Germline assignment: CDR1 SEHNR and CDR2 FQNEAQ (reference sequence). This CDR3 comprises 14 residues. CDR3 bases: TGTGCCAGCAGCTTAGCACAAGTTAATGAAAAACTGTTTTTT. Translated, it gives CASSLAQVNEKLFF.

The chain has TRBV9 and TRBJ2-7, with D perhaps matching TRBD1 (5 bases). This CDR3 is built from 14 residues. Germline CDR1 reads SGDLS; CDR2 reads YYNGEE. V was pared by 4 bases and J by 4 bases, with 15 bases between. The CDR3 here is CASSSRGQVYEQYF. As DNA, the CDR3 is TGTGCCAGCAGCTCCCGAGGACAAGTATACGAGCAGTACTTC.

The rearrangement uses TRBV18 and TRBJ2-7; TRBD1 is a possible D gene (6 bases). Trimming removed 8 bases at V and 0 bases at J, with 11 bases between. Germline CDR1 and CDR2: KGHSH and LQKENI. The CDR3 totals 13 residues. The CDR3 reads CASTRDISYEQYF. CDR3 coding DNA: TGTGCCAGCACCCGGGACATCTCCTACGAGCAGTACTTC.

The J gene is TRBJ2-1, the V gene TRBV11-3, with 7 bases that match TRBD2. V trimming: 1 base; J trimming: 9 bases; junction bases outside the gene matches: 9. CDR3 length equals 15 residues. Germline V lookup: CDR1 SGHNT, CDR2 YENEEA. This CDR3 is CASSLGGSILSEQFF. The CDR3 nucleotides are TGTGCCAGCAGCTTAGGCGGGAGTATTCTTAGTGAGCAGTTCTTC.

This sequence joins TRBV10-3 and TRBJ2-7; 12 bases agree with TRBD2. The CDR3 contains 14 residues. V lost 5 bases and J lost 2; bases outside the gene matches: 1. Germline V lookup: CDR1 ENHRY, CDR2 SYGVKD. CDR3 region: CAISRLAGAYEQYF. The CDR3 bases are TGTGCCATCAGTCGACTAGCGGGAGCCTACGAGCAGTACTTC.

The chain joins TRBV7-7 to TRBJ2-5, with 12 bases lining up with TRBD2. Germline V gene lookup returns CDR1 SSHAT and CDR2 FNYEAQ (reference sequence). The CDR3 length is 15 residues. Unmatched junction bases numbered 0, after V lost 2 bases and J lost 2 bases. CDR3 in amino acids: CASSLLAGGQETQYF. The DNA of the CDR3 is TGTGCCAGCAGCTTACTAGCGGGAGGGCAAGAGACCCAGTACTTC.

The V gene is TRBV9, the J gene TRBJ2-2; 7 bases map to TRBD2. Germline V gene data show CDR1 as SGDLS and CDR2 as YYNGEE. V was clipped by 1 base and J by 5 bases; unmatched bases: 8. CDR3 length: 16 amino acids. For the CDR3, the DNA is TGTGCCAGCAGCGTATCGGCGGGAGTTAGAACCGGGGAGCTGTTTTTT. This sequence encodes CASSVSAGVRTGELFF.

V and J are TRBV3-1 (or the pseudogene TRBV3-2) and TRBJ2-1, with 7 bases fitting TRBD1. V trimming: 2 bases; J trimming: 5 bases; junction bases outside the gene matches: 3. This CDR3 is 14 amino acids long. From germline, CDR1 is LGHDT and CDR2 YNNKEL (reference sequence). CDR3 DNA: TGTGCCAGCAGCCAAACAGGGGAACACAATGAGCAGTTCTTC. This encodes CASSQTGEHNEQFF.

In its sample, this clone was seen once. The chain recombines TRBV5-4 with TRBJ2-3, with D maybe TRBD2 (5 bases). Trimming removed 0 bases from V and 5 bases from J, with 10 bases in between. CDR1 SGHNT and CDR2 YYREEE come from the germline V gene (reference sequence). CDR3 size: 14 residues. CDR3 residues: CASSLAGSRDTQYF. Here the CDR3 DNA reads TGTGCCAGCAGCTTGGCTGGGAGTCGAGATACGCAGTATTTT.

The chain uses TRBV7-8 and TRBJ1-1, with 8 nucleotides matching TRBD1. CDR3 length: 15 amino acids. In germline, CDR1 is SGHVS, CDR2 FQNEAQ. V was pared by 4 bases and J by 2 bases, with 6 bases of the junction left unmatched. CDR3 DNA sequence: TGTGCCAGCAGCTCGCACAGGGGGGCTAACACTGAAGCTTTCTTT. This sequence encodes CASSSHRGANTEAFF.

This clone was seen only once. The chain uses TRBV11-2 and TRBJ2-3, with TRBD1 identical over 8 bases. After removal of 5 bases from V and 4 bases from J, the junction contained 8 bases not matched to a gene. The germline gives CDR1 SGHAT, CDR2 FQNNGV. This CDR3 region has 15 residues. CDR3 sequence reads: CASSRTGIEADTQYF. The CDR3 nucleotides read TGTGCCAGCAGCCGGACAGGGATCGAAGCAGATACGCAGTATTTT.

The CDR3 region is CASSEQPTGESEAFF. In DNA, the CDR3 is TGTGCCAGCAGCGAACAGCCGACAGGTGAGTCTGAAGCTTTCTTT. The chain links TRBV5-6 to TRBJ1-1, with D possibly being TRBD1 (6 bases). V gave up 4 bases and J gave up 6 bases, with 19 bases separating them. This CDR3 is 15 amino acids long. Germline CDR1 SGHDT, CDR2 YYEEEE.

This clone was seen a few times. The chain carries TRBV6-5 and TRBJ2-1; no reliable D call. The germline V gene encodes CDR1 MNHEY and CDR2 SVGAGI. Trimming pared 9 bases from V and 2 bases from J, leaving 5 bases between. The CDR3 length is 11 residues. CDR3 sequence (DNA): TGTGCCAGTACAGCCTACAATGAGCAGTTCTTC. It is translated as CASTAYNEQFF.

The V gene is TRBV24-1, the J gene TRBJ2-7; TRBD1 matches 9 bases. V was pared by 0 bases and J by 4 bases, with 0 bases of the junction left unmatched. The CDR3 has 14 amino acids. Germline V gene data show CDR1 as KGHDR and CDR2 as SFDVKD. For the CDR3, the DNA is TGTGCCACCAGTGATTTGGGGACAGGGTACGAGCAGTACTTC. Translated, it gives CATSDLGTGYEQYF.

The chain joins TRBV14 to TRBJ1-1, with a tentative D call TRBD1 (6 bases). V lost 1 base to trimming and J lost 5 bases, with 20 bases between them. The V gene's germline CDR1 is SGHDN and CDR2 FVKESK. There are 17 residues in the CDR3. CDR3 coding DNA: TGTGCCAGCAGCCAAGTGGGACAAGCTTCTTTGGAAACTGAAGCTTTCTTT. It encodes CASSQVGQASLETEAFF.

This chain links TRBV4-3 with TRBJ2-3; 10 nucleotides line up with TRBD1. Germline-derived CDR1 and CDR2 are LGHNA and YSLEER. CDR3 length: 18 amino acids. Losses at the gene ends were 3 bases for V and 2 bases for J; bases not matched to a gene: 11. DNA for the CDR3: TGCGCCAGCAGCCACGCGAGGACAGGGGGGAGTTACACAGATACGCAGTATTTT. It codes for CASSHARTGGSYTDTQYF.

The chain links TRBV15 to TRBJ1-2, with D possibly matching TRBD1 (6 bases). Germline V CDR1 and CDR2: LNHNV, YYDKDF (reference sequence). V shed 6 bases and J shed 4 bases, with 18 bases lying between them. The CDR3 sequence is 15 residues long. CDR3 DNA: TGTGCCACCAGTTCCCCGGCAGGGGTTGGCTATGGCTACACCTTC. It codes for CATSSPAGVGYGYTF.

The chain joins TRBV18 to TRBJ2-3; 10 positions agree with TRBD2. The junction had 3 bases not matched to a gene; V was cut back by 1 base and J by 2 bases. The germline V gene has CDR1 KGHSH and CDR2 LQKENI. CDR3 length equals 16 residues. The CDR3 DNA is TGTGCCAGCTCACCACGGACTAGCGGAGTCACAGATACGCAGTATTTT. Translated, it gives CASSPRTSGVTDTQYF.

This chain uses TRBV19 with TRBJ2-5; TRBD1 matches 9 bases. This CDR3 comprises 16 residues. Losses at the gene ends were 7 bases for V and 3 bases for J; bases not matched to a gene: 12. Germline V gene data show CDR1 as LNHDA and CDR2 as SQIVND (reference sequence). CDR3: CASTTIAGTGKETQYF. CDR3 DNA sequence: TGTGCCAGTACAACCATTGCCGGGACAGGGAAAGAGACCCAGTACTTC.

This clone was counted once. The chain couples TRBV6-4 to TRBJ2-5; 9 bases match TRBD2. Per germline, CDR1 MRHNA and CDR2 SNTAGT. This CDR3 has 18 residues. The V and J ends lost 0 bases and 2 bases, in that order; junction bases with no gene match: 10. CDR3 in amino acids: CASSDSNIGTSKQETQYF. DNA of the CDR3: TGTGCCAGCAGTGACTCGAATATCGGGACTAGCAAACAAGAGACCCAGTACTTC.

Written as DNA, the CDR3 is TGTGCCAGCAGCCCGACAGGGGGTCCGGTCTCCTATGGCTACACCTTC. Amino acid sequence: CASSPTGGPVSYGYTF. This chain connects TRBV5-4 to TRBJ1-2; 9 nucleotides line up with TRBD1. The germline V gene has CDR1 SGHNT and CDR2 YYREEE (reference sequence). Trimming cost V 4 bases and J 4 bases; bases outside gene matches: 11. This CDR3 has 16 amino acids. The full variable domain, with the rest looked up from reference TRBV5-4 and TRBJ1-2, is ETGVTQSPTHLIKTRGQQVTLRCSSQSGHNTVSWYQQALGQGPQFIFQYYREEENGRGNFPPRFSGLQFPNYSSELNVNALELDDSALYLCASSPTGGPVSYGYTFGSGTRLTVV.

This rearrangement joins TRBV18 to TRBJ2-6; no reliable D call. Trimming took 8 bases from V and 2 from J, leaving 7 bases between them. Per germline, CDR1 KGHSH and CDR2 LQKENI. CDR3 length: 13 residues. The CDR3 nucleotides are TGTGCCAGCAAAGCGCCTGGGGCCAACGTCCTGACTTTC. Translating it yields CASKAPGANVLTF.

This rearrangement joins TRBV19 to TRBJ2-6; 12 positions agree with TRBD1. The CDR3 is 19 residues long. The V gene end was trimmed by 4 bases and the J gene end by 4 bases; junction bases not matched to a gene: 11. The germline V gene has CDR1 LNHDA and CDR2 SQIVND (reference sequence). CDR3 sequence reads: CASSTPGTGGNSGANVLTF. CDR3 nucleotides: TGTGCCAGTAGTACCCCTGGGACAGGGGGCAATTCAGGGGCCAACGTCCTGACTTTC.

The J gene is TRBJ2-5, the V gene TRBV5-4; perhaps TRBD1 as D (7 bases). The germline V gene encodes CDR1 SGHNT and CDR2 YYREEE (reference sequence). The CDR3 has 13 residues. Deletions cut 4 bases from V and 3 bases from J, with 10 bases between. The CDR3 reads CASSPRGEETQYF. The DNA of the CDR3 is TGTGCCAGCAGCCCCAGGGGGGAAGAGACCCAGTACTTC.

This rearrangement joins TRBV15 to TRBJ2-1, with D possibly matching TRBD1 (5 bases). The length of the CDR3 is 14 residues. CDR1 LNHNV and CDR2 YYDKDF come from the germline V gene (reference sequence). Trimming removed 5 bases at V and 7 bases at J, with 15 bases between. CDR3 protein: CATSWGKSFNEQFF. The CDR3, as DNA: TGTGCCACCAGCTGGGGCAAGAGCTTTAATGAGCAGTTCTTC.

The chain combines TRBV19 with TRBJ1-3, with D uncertain. V was trimmed by 4 bases and J by 0 bases, leaving 10 bases between them. The CDR3 spans 15 residues. CDR1 is LNHDA, CDR2 SQIVND, per germline (reference sequence). The CDR3 DNA reads TGTGCCAGTAGTAAGCCGGGATACTCTGGAAACACCATATATTTT. Protein product: CASSKPGYSGNTIYF. Together with reference TRBV19 and TRBJ1-3, the CDR3 gives the full variable domain: DGGITQSPKYLFRKEGQNVTLSCEQNLNHDAMYWYRQDPGQGLRLIYYSQIVNDFQKGDIAEGYSVSREKKESFPLTVTSAQKNPTAFYLCASSKPGYSGNTIYFGEGSWLTVV.

This chain connects TRBV6-1 to TRBJ2-3; tentatively, D is TRBD1 (5 bases). Trimming took 0 bases from V and 3 from J, leaving 10 bases between them. The CDR3 length is 15 residues. The germline V gene encodes CDR1 MNHNS and CDR2 SASEGT. The CDR3 DNA follows: TGTGCCAGCAGTGAAGCATGGGGCCGTACAGATACGCAGTATTTT. It specifies CASSEAWGRTDTQYF.

The chain links TRBV27 to TRBJ1-2, with 10 nucleotides matching TRBD1. The CDR3 has 14 amino acids. Germline CDR1 MNHEY, CDR2 SMNVEV (reference sequence). Trimming at V came to 5 bases and at J to 5 bases, leaving 5 bases not matched to a gene. CDR3 in amino acids: CASSRGQGDYGYTF. The CDR3 DNA reads TGTGCCAGCAGTAGAGGACAGGGGGATTATGGCTACACCTTC.

The V call is TRBV7-2, the J call TRBJ2-1; 7 positions match TRBD2. This CDR3 contains 17 residues. Trimming removed 1 base from V and 3 bases from J; junction bases left unmatched: 9. Per the germline V gene, CDR1 is SGHTA and CDR2 is FQGNSA. The CDR3 loop reads CASSLESREFVYNEQFF. The CDR3 bases are TGTGCCAGCAGCTTAGAGTCGCGGGAGTTCGTCTACAATGAGCAGTTCTTC. Looking up the rest from reference TRBV7-2 and TRBJ2-1 gives the full variable domain: GAGVSQSPSNKVTEKGKDVELRCDPISGHTALYWYRQSLGQGLEFLIYFQGNSAPDKSGLPSDRFSAERTGGSVSTLTIQRTQQEDSAVYLCASSLESREFVYNEQFFGPGTRLTVL.

This clone was picked up one time. The V gene is TRBV19, the J gene TRBJ1-1; perhaps TRBD1 as D (5 bases). Germline V gene lookup returns CDR1 LNHDA and CDR2 SQIVND (reference sequence). This CDR3 region has 12 residues. The V end was cut by 3 bases, the J end by 11 bases, with 13 bases between. CDR3 sequence (DNA): TGTGCCAGTAGTATGGGAGGGGCCGGGGCTTTCTTT. Encoded protein: CASSMGGAGAFF.

On this clone: An end of the junction does not agree with germline; a read error may underlie this. The chain couples TRBV29-1 to TRBJ1-4, with 12 nucleotides matching TRBD1. CDR3 length: 13 amino acids. The V gene's germline CDR1 is SQVTM and CDR2 ANQGSEA. CDR3 DNA sequence: TGCAGCGTTGAAACACCGGGACAGGGGGCGCAGGGGTTT. Its translation is CSVETPGQGAQGF.

This sequence joins TRBV6-2 or TRBV6-3 and TRBJ1-1; D uncertain. Germline-derived CDR1 and CDR2 are MNHEY and SVGEGT. Trimming left V 0 bases short and J 13 bases short, with 12 bases between. The CDR3 is 12 amino acids. This chain's CDR3 is CASSYSTGNGFF. In nucleotides, the CDR3 is TGTGCCAGCAGTTACTCGACGGGAAACGGTTTCTTT.